This T cell receptor beta chain was sequenced in a study of patients and donors after allogeneic stem cell transplantation. Germline V lookup: CDR1 SGHTA, CDR2 FQGNSA. This CDR3 region has 16 residues. With 5 bases clipped from V and 6 bases from J, the junction kept 9 bases outside the gene matches. From the RT-PCR reads, TCRdb called clonotypes with MiXCR, one entry per CDR3 protein. The table includes around 200,000 distinct CDR3 sequences, about 38% detected once. This clonotype was seen more than once but under ten times. Source material: blood, either unsorted or a sorted T cell fraction (not recorded which). This chain links TRBV7-2 with TRBJ2-1; 11 positions agree with TRBD2. This clonotype originated in a human donor who was either an allogeneic HSCT recipient or a stem cell or donor lymphocyte infusion donor (not recorded which). It is not recorded whose cells these are; they may come from a transplant donor. Here the CDR3 reads CASSRRLAGGINEQFF. In DNA, the CDR3 is TGTGCCAGCAGCCGCCGTCTAGCGGGGGGTATCAATGAGCAGTTCTTC.